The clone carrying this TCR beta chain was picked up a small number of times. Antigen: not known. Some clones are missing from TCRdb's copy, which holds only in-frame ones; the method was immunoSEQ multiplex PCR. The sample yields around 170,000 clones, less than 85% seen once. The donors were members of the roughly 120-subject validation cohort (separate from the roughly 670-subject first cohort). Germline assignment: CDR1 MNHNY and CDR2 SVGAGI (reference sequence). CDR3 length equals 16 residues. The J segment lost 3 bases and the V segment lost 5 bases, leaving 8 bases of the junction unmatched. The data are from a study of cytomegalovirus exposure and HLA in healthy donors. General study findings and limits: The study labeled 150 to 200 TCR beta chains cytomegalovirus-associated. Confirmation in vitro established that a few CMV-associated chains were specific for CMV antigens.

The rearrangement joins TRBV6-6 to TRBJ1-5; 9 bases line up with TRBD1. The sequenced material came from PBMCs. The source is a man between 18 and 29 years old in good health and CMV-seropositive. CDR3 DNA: TGTGCCAGCAGTAAAAGGGGACAGGGATTCAATCAGCCCCAGCATTTT. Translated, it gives CASSKRGQGFNQPQHF.